This record concerns one TCR beta chain sequence. These data belong to a study of memory CD4+ T cells and cytomegalovirus serostatus. Study context: Donors were healthy Belgian adults, 9 or 10 CMV seropositive and approximately 23 seronegative.

Original data processing: Out-of-frame sequences were removed, leaving 2 million to 2.5 million distinct TCRbeta sequences. Profiled with immunoSEQ multiplex PCR; TCRdb holds only in-frame clones, not every one. The V and J calls and the clone size are those of that table, but D and trimming were determined from the DNA. The table lists around 76,000 clones, roughly 80% of them singletons. The sort gate was single viable CD3+CD4+CD8-CD45RO+ cells for memory CD4+ T cells. Serum IgG to CMV pp150, pp28, p38 and p52 defined serostatus. CD4+ T cells were isolated by positive magnetic selection. The sample consisted of memory CD4+ T cells from blood. The origin of this receptor is an adult in good health and CMV-seropositive.

This CDR3 reads CASSFRRRSPLHF. CDR3 DNA sequence: TGTGCCAGCAGTTTTAGGAGGCGGTCACCCCTCCACTTT. The chain employs TRBV27 and TRBJ1-6; D uncertain. The CDR3 extends over 13 amino acids. Between the trimmed V and J ends, which lost 3 bases and 10 bases, there was a span of 10 bases. Germline loops: CDR1 MNHEY, CDR2 SMNVEV (reference sequence).